Sequencing of this TCR beta chain was carried out in a study of blood T cell repertoires in COVID-19. Across the study: PBMCs, B-cell-depleted T cells, or T cells provided the cDNA or gDNA that made up the material.

In the source study's methods: Estimated nucleated cell counts came from reference gene primer amplification. Profiling relied on immunoSEQ multiplex PCR, and the TCRdb table lists in-frame clones only, not all of them. That table gives V, J and clone size, and the DNA gave D and trimming. This table has about 38,000 clones, 65% to 75% appearing once. This CDR3 region has 13 residues. The V end lost 6 bases, the J end lost 8 bases, and 17 bases lay between the germline ends. Germline assignment: CDR1 SQVTM and CDR2 ANQGSEA. It was during active infection that Seattle patients were enrolled and then longitudinally followed.

The TCR was taken from a man between 65 and 85 years old with COVID-19, enrolled during active disease. Source material: peripheral blood. The chain has TRBV29-1 and TRBJ1-3; possibly TRBD1 for D (5 bases). The CDR3 DNA is TGCAGCGTGGGCCCCGGGACGGGAGACACCATATATTTT. Protein product: CSVGPGTGDTIYF. Full variable domain (missing parts from reference TRBV29-1 and TRBJ1-3): SAVISQKPSRDICQRGTSLTIQCQVDSQVTMMFWYRQQPGQSLTLIATANQGSEATYESGFVIDKFPISRPNLTFSTLTVSNMSPEDSSIYLCSVGPGTGDTIYFGEGSWLTVV.